Each of the 21 T cell receptor beta chains below was sequenced from the same sample in a study of regulatory T cells in long-lasting Graves disease. Sequencing libraries for TCR beta were prepared with iRepertoire HTBI primers and Arm-PCR of CDR3 regions. TCRdb recomputed calls from the multiplex PCR reads with MiXCR, one row per CDR3 protein. In the table there are 540,000 or so distinct CDR3 sequences, approximately 12% of which are singletons. Indicated time point: newly diagnosed GD, antithyroid drugs for less than 3 months. Extracted RNA from PBMCs served as the source of the TCR library. Another study also made use of these data, one on T cells in Graves' hyperthyroidism and ophthalmopathy.

The specimen comprised peripheral blood mononuclear cells (PBMCs), sampled at new diagnosis, from a patient treated with antithyroid drugs. The receptor set was obtained from a man in his thirties or forties with Graves disease.

The table lists this clonotype with a few counts. The chain employs TRBV12-3 or TRBV12-4 and TRBJ2-1; TRBD2 might be the D (7 bases). This CDR3 spans 15 amino acids. V lost 0 bases to trimming and J lost 10 bases, with 16 bases between them. The CDR3 spells CASSLAAAGAGEQFF. The DNA of the CDR3 is TGTGCCAGCAGTTTAGCGGCGGCGGGGGCAGGGGAGCAGTTCTTC.

The chain couples TRBV20-1 to TRBJ2-7; D is possibly TRBD2 (6 bases). The CDR3 is 12 residues long. In germline, CDR1 is DFQATT, CDR2 SNEGSKA (reference sequence). The CDR3 region has the DNA TGCAGGGCCGGGACTGTGAGTTCTGAGCAGTACTTC. It translates to CRAGTVSSEQYF.

Concerning this clonotype itself: Just one base apart from a much larger clone, this may be a read error. This chain links TRBV6-1 with TRBJ1-2; D gene uncertain. Germline CDR1 and CDR2: MNHNS and SASEGT. This CDR3 has 13 amino acids. CDR3 loop: CASSENVNYDYTF. The CDR3 DNA reads as TGTGCCAGCAGTGAAAACGTTAACTATGACTACACCTTC.

This clonotype has a count of ten or more. The chain uses TRBV12-3 or TRBV12-4 and TRBJ2-2; 15 bases line up with TRBD2. CDR3 size: 16 residues. V was pared by 3 bases and J by 5 bases, with 1 base of the junction left unmatched. CDR3 loop: CASSLGTSGGTGELFF. CDR3 nucleotides: TGTGCCAGCAGTTTGGGGACTAGCGGGGGGACCGGGGAGCTGTTTTTT.

This clonotype showed up many times. The chain has TRBV7-2 and TRBJ1-4; D is uncertain. CDR1 is SGHTA and CDR2 is FQGNSA in the germline V gene. V lost 5 bases and J 10 bases, leaving 14 bases between the germline ends. This CDR3 contains 13 residues. CDR3 coding DNA: TGTGCCAGCAGCATCACAACCTTTGCAAAACTGTTTTTT. Amino acid sequence: CASSITTFAKLFF.

With regard to this clonotype: A much larger clone lies a single base off, so this may be a read error. The rearrangement joins TRBV11-2 to TRBJ2-5, with D perhaps matching TRBD1 or TRBD2 (5 bases each). The V gene's germline CDR1 is SGHAT and CDR2 FQNNGV. V gave up 5 bases and J gave up 3 bases, with 16 bases separating them. This CDR3 is built from 15 residues. The CDR3 is CASSPAPGSEETQYF. CDR3 coding DNA: TGTGCCAGCAGCCCCGCCCCAGGGAGTGAAGAGACCCAGTACTTC.

CDR3 region: CATSESGVAGDYGYTF. The CDR3 DNA is TGTGCCACCAGCGAATCAGGGGTTGCCGGTGACTATGGCTACACCTTC. The rearrangement joins TRBV15 to TRBJ1-2, with D possibly being TRBD1 (6 bases). The CDR3 is made up of 16 amino acids. Germline lookup yields CDR1 LNHNV and CDR2 YYDKDF (reference sequence). V lost 5 bases and J lost 3, with 19 bases in between.

J is TRBJ2-5 and V is TRBV18, with D tentatively TRBD1 (5 bases). The CDR3 totals 14 residues. Germline CDR1 is KGHSH and CDR2 is LQKENI. V lost 0 bases, J lost 5 bases, and 10 bases lay in between. The CDR3 sequence: CASSPPPGLETQYF. DNA for the CDR3: TGTGCCAGCTCACCACCACCAGGGCTGGAGACCCAGTACTTC.

This clonotype has only a few counts. CDR3 nucleotides: TGTGCCAGTAGTCCGATACAAAACACTGAAGCTTTCTTT. This sequence encodes CASSPIQNTEAFF. The rearrangement links TRBV19 to TRBJ1-1, with D hard to call. Trimming removed 5 bases from V and 2 bases from J, with 9 bases in between. The CDR3 extends over 13 amino acids. Germline CDR1 and CDR2: LNHDA and SQIVND (reference sequence). The full variable domain, with the rest looked up from reference TRBV19 and TRBJ1-1, is DGGITQSPKYLFRKEGQNVTLSCEQNLNHDAMYWYRQDPGQGLRLIYYSQIVNDFQKGDIAEGYSVSREKKESFPLTVTSAQKNPTAFYLCASSPIQNTEAFFGQGTRLTVV.

This clonotype was detected many times. The chain carries TRBV20-1 and TRBJ1-2; maybe TRBD1 (5 bases). The ends were cut back, 0 bases at V and 4 bases at J, with 12 bases in the middle. This CDR3 contains 14 residues. Germline V gene data show CDR1 as DFQATT and CDR2 as SNEGSKA (reference sequence). The DNA of the CDR3 is TGCAGTGCTAGAGATCCGGGGGATGGCTATGGCTACACCTTC. It translates to CSARDPGDGYGYTF.

This clonotype was detected many times. The chain couples TRBV9 to TRBJ2-1; the match to TRBD2 covers 8 bases. With V trimmed by 4 bases and J by 5 bases, 2 bases remained unmatched. The germline V gene has CDR1 SGDLS and CDR2 YYNGEE. This CDR3 has 13 residues. The CDR3 sequence: CASSIGRDNEQFF. CDR3 nucleotides: TGTGCCAGCAGCATCGGGAGGGACAATGAGCAGTTCTTC. The full variable domain, completed using reference TRBV9 and TRBJ2-1, is DSGVTQTPKHLITATGQRVTLRCSPRSGDLSVYWYQQSLDQGLQFLIQYYNGEERAKGNILERFSAQQFPDLHSELNLSSLELGDSALYFCASSIGRDNEQFFGPGTRLTVL.

Details on this clonotype: This may be a read error, as it is one base from a much larger clone. This chain connects TRBV20-1 to TRBJ2-1; 13 bases match TRBD2. Trimming removed 4 bases from V and 8 bases from J; junction bases left unmatched: 8. Germline CDR1 is DFQATT and CDR2 is SNEGSKA (reference sequence). The CDR3 has 15 amino acids. Here the CDR3 reads CSAIRLAGGSYEQFF. The CDR3 nucleotides read TGCAGTGCTATTCGACTAGCGGGAGGAAGCTATGAGCAGTTCTTC.

On this clonotype: One base away lies a much larger clone, so this may be a sequencing read error. The chain uses TRBV6-1 and TRBJ1-1, with 7 positions matching TRBD1. CDR3 length: 16 amino acids. J gave up 3 bases and V 4 bases, and 11 bases lay outside the gene matches. Looked up from germline, CDR1 is MNHNS and CDR2 is SASEGT. The CDR3 loop is CASSVYRGTKDTEAFF. The CDR3 DNA follows: TGTGCCAGCAGTGTTTACAGGGGCACAAAGGACACTGAAGCTTTCTTT.

Ten or more counts support this clonotype. This rearrangement joins TRBV30 to TRBJ2-7; 8 bases line up with TRBD1. Losses at the gene ends were 0 bases for V and 3 bases for J; bases not matched to a gene: 10. This CDR3 is 16 amino acids long. CDR1 is GTSNPN, CDR2 SVGIG, per germline (reference sequence). CDR3 amino acids: CAWSVYRTGFNYEQYF. CDR3 DNA sequence: TGTGCCTGGAGTGTCTATAGGACAGGGTTTAACTACGAGCAGTACTTC.

Remarks on this clonotype: It is likely a read error: a sequence one base away is far more abundant. The rearrangement links TRBV12-3 or TRBV12-4 to TRBJ2-1; D tentatively reads TRBD1 or TRBD2 (5 bases each). Trimming took 3 bases from V and 10 from J, leaving 13 bases between them. This CDR3 has 13 amino acids. CDR3 sequence: CASSFGGTYEQFF. The DNA of the CDR3 is TGTGCCAGCAGTTTCGGTGGGACGTACGAGCAGTTCTTC.

The sample holds many counts of this clonotype. CDR3 coding DNA: TGTGCCAGCAGTTTCCTCAGCAGCGGAGGGGAGACCCAGTACTTC. This gives the protein CASSFLSSGGETQYF. The chain couples TRBV27 to TRBJ2-5; a possible D gene is TRBD2 (6 bases). The CDR3 has 15 amino acids. CDR1 and CDR2 (germline): MNHEY, SMNVEV (reference sequence). Between the trimmed V and J ends, which lost 3 bases and 5 bases, there was a span of 16 bases.

This clonotype was seen many times. V and J are TRBV5-1 and TRBJ1-4; D not certain. Germline V lookup: CDR1 SGHRS, CDR2 YFSETQ. Trimming cost V 4 bases and J 6 bases, with 10 bases left between them. CDR3 length: 13 residues. The CDR3 DNA sequence: TGCGCCAGCAGCGTAGGCCGTCATGAAAAACTGTTTTTT. This codes for CASSVGRHEKLFF.

The V and J genes are TRBV19 and TRBJ2-1; no clear D. The V gene lost 6 bases and the J gene lost 6 bases, with 15 bases spanning the gap. Germline values: CDR1 LNHDA, CDR2 SQIVND (reference sequence). The CDR3 has 14 amino acids. CDR3 sequence: CASSIPPTGNEQFF. CDR3 sequence (DNA): TGTGCCAGTAGCATCCCCCCCACGGGCAATGAGCAGTTCTTC.

This clonotype has ten or more counts. The J gene is TRBJ2-1, the V gene TRBV5-1, with D hard to call. Germline CDR1 reads SGHRS; CDR2 reads YFSETQ. The V gene lost 3 bases and the J gene lost 0 bases, with 10 bases spanning the gap. The CDR3 is 15 residues long. The CDR3 coding sequence is TGCGCCAGCAGCTCCCGGTTCAGCTCCTACAATGAGCAGTTCTTC. This sequence encodes CASSSRFSSYNEQFF.

This clonotype was picked up a small number of times. J is TRBJ2-1 and V is TRBV10-1; TRBD2 matches 7 bases. Germline CDR1 is WNHNN and CDR2 is SYGVQD (reference sequence). This CDR3 is built from 13 residues. With V trimmed by 4 bases and J by 8 bases, 5 bases remained unmatched. As DNA, the CDR3 is TGCGCCAGCAGTGCCGGGGGGATGGATGAGCAGTTCTTC. Translated, it gives CASSAGGMDEQFF.

This clonotype was counted many times. The rearrangement links TRBV10-3 to TRBJ2-2, with TRBD2 matching over 7 bases. The CDR3 consists of 19 residues. J gave up 0 bases and V 3 bases, and 13 bases lay outside the gene matches. The germline gives CDR1 ENHRY, CDR2 SYGVKD. In DNA form, the CDR3 reads TGTGCCATCAGTGACATGATCAGCGGGAACTACGCGAACACCGGGGAGCTGTTTTTT. As protein: CAISDMISGNYANTGELFF.